The following is a TCR beta chain sequence with its context. Profiled with immunoSEQ multiplex PCR; TCRdb holds only in-frame clones, not every one. Altogether tens of thousands of clones are present, under 95% being singletons, with the ten largest covering roughly 1.5%. The sample originates from a study of T cell changes during pregnancy in multiple sclerosis. Germline CDR1 reads SGHRS; CDR2 reads YFSETQ. The CDR3 is 15 amino acids. V gave up 0 bases and J gave up 3 bases; unmatched junction bases: 6. This TCR came from a female donor with multiple sclerosis, enrolled in a pregnancy study. The rearrangement joins TRBV5-1 to TRBJ2-7, with 7 bases aligning to TRBD1. Specimen: peripheral blood, collected in the third trimester of pregnancy. CDR3 sequence: CASSLGGQNFYEQYF. The CDR3 DNA sequence: TGCGCCAGCAGCTTGGGGGGACAGAATTTCTACGAGCAGTACTTC.